The 25 T cell receptor beta chains below were found in one sample sequenced in a study of tumor-infiltrating lymphocytes in primary liver carcinoma. The authors made TCR beta cDNA from approximately 490 ng total RNA with a constant-region primer. Three rounds of nested multiplex PCR with slightly modified ARM-PCR produced TCR beta libraries. A C-beta reverse primer was combined with TRBV1-TRBV30 forward primers in the first two PCR rounds, and each round had roughly 9 cycles. TCRdb re-called the multiplex PCR reads with MiXCR, one entry per CDR3 protein. The sample holds 99,000 or so distinct CDR3 sequences, roughly 69% seen once. Co-extracted RNA and DNA came from approximately 20-30 mg of unsorted bulk tissue. The sample consisted of liver tumor tissue from sampling region 5. The sample's subset: tumor region T5, tumor centre. These receptors originate from a woman aged 55-69 years with primary liver carcinoma and hepatitis B virus infection.

Worth noting for this clonotype: The DNA is left out, because the CDR3 cannot be placed on it with certainty; the CDR3 is given as TCRdb lists it. The chain is built from TRBV4-1 and TRBJ2-6; TRBD1 reflects the table's D call only, with no check against the DNA. CDR1 MGHRA and CDR2 YSYEKL come from the germline V gene. The CDR3 is 17 amino acids long, termini counted. This chain's CDR3 is CASSQEGVGSGANIMTF.

About this clonotype itself: At one end, the junction sequence differs from germline, possibly due to a read error. This chain joins TRBV4-2 and TRBJ2-2; perhaps TRBD1 as D (6 bases). The CDR3 length is 15 residues. Germline CDR1 reads LGHNA; CDR2 reads YNFKEQ. CDR3 coding DNA: TGTGCCAGCAGCCGGGGGCAGAAGGTAATCGGGGAGCTGTTATTT. Protein: CASSRGQKVIGELLF.

This clonotype has a handful of counts. The chain joins TRBV28 to TRBJ2-1; possible D gene TRBD2, 6 bases. Germline V gene lookup returns CDR1 MDHEN and CDR2 SYDVKM. The CDR3 contains 14 residues. V was clipped by 8 bases and J by 4 bases, with 15 bases between them. The CDR3 DNA reads as TGTGCCAGCGCCGACAGCGGGCCATACAATGAGCAGTTCTTC. Its protein product is CASADSGPYNEQFF.

Concerning this clonotype itself: This is likely a read error, given that the CDR3 carries no conserved phenylalanine or tryptophan at its end. The chain combines TRBV5-6 with TRBJ2-5; possible D gene TRBD1, 5 bases. CDR3 length: 15 residues. Trimming removed 1 base from V and 5 bases from J, with 15 bases in between. Germline V gene data show CDR1 as SGHDT and CDR2 as YYEEEE. Written as DNA, the CDR3 is TGTGCCAGCAGCTTGACAGGACCGAACAGGGAGACCCAGTACTCC. Translation: CASSLTGPNRETQYS.

Concerning this clonotype itself: The CDR3 end shows no conserved phenylalanine or tryptophan, and so a read error is likely. V usage is TRBV11-2 and J usage is TRBJ2-7, with D unresolved. From germline, CDR1 is SGHAT and CDR2 FQNNGV. This CDR3 comprises 13 residues. With 4 bases removed from V and 4 bases from J, the gap between germline ends came to 11 bases. For the CDR3, the DNA is TGTGCCAGCAGCTCCATGGGTCGGTACGAGCAGTACTAC. Residues: CASSSMGRYEQYY.

To note about this clonotype: This could be a read error, since a much larger clone is one nucleotide away. The CDR3 loop reads CAWSVLSGRAVDQFF. DNA of the CDR3: TGTGCCTGGAGTGTGTTGAGCGGGAGGGCCGTTGATCAGTTCTTC. The chain links TRBV30 to TRBJ2-1; 10 nucleotides match TRBD2. V gave up 0 bases and J gave up 13 bases; unmatched junction bases: 12. The CDR3 is made up of 15 amino acids. CDR1 GTSNPN and CDR2 SVGIG come from the germline V gene (reference sequence).

Points on this clonotype: No conserved phenylalanine or tryptophan is present at the end of the CDR3, so a read error is the likely explanation. The chain uses TRBV11-2 and TRBJ1-6; tentative D call: TRBD1 (5 bases). The germline V and J ends were trimmed by 11 bases and 4 bases, with 12 bases remaining between them. Germline CDR1 and CDR2: SGHAT and FQNNGV. This CDR3 is built from 13 residues. The chain's CDR3 is CARRGGYNSPLHY. Written as DNA, the CDR3 is TGTGCCCGCCGCGGGGGGTATAATTCACCCCTCCACTAT.

The J gene is TRBJ2-5, the V gene TRBV5-4; TRBD2 agrees at 14 bases. The length of the CDR3 is 19 residues. Germline loops: CDR1 SGHNT, CDR2 YYREEE (reference sequence). V was clipped by 6 bases and J by 11 bases; unmatched bases: 24. CDR3 in DNA: TGTGCCAGCATGCGACCGGGACTAGCGGGAGTGTGCTCCTACAATGAGCAGTACTTC. Its translation is CASMRPGLAGVCSYNEQYF.

This clonotype was seen many times. The V call is TRBV5-4, the J call TRBJ2-1; 7 bases map to TRBD2. Trimming at V came to 4 bases and at J to 0 bases, leaving 7 bases not matched to a gene. Per the germline V gene, CDR1 is SGHNT and CDR2 is YYREEE (reference sequence). The CDR3 loop spans 16 amino acids. CDR3 amino acids: CASSPGAGSSYNEQFF. CDR3 DNA: TGTGCCAGCAGCCCGGGAGCGGGGAGCTCCTACAATGAGCAGTTCTTC.

The V gene is TRBV30, the J gene TRBJ2-3, with 10 bases aligning to TRBD1. The CDR3 contains 15 residues. In germline, CDR1 is GTSNPN, CDR2 SVGIG (reference sequence). The V and J ends lost 7 bases and 4 bases, in that order; junction bases with no gene match: 11. The CDR3 DNA reads TGTGCCTCCAGGGGTCGGGACAGGGGCTCAGATACGCAGTATTTT. Its protein is CASRGRDRGSDTQYF.

As for this clonotype: This CDR3 is missing its conserved last phenylalanine or tryptophan, likely due to a read error. This chain uses TRBV29-1 with TRBJ1-1; maybe TRBD1 (5 bases). In germline, CDR1 is SQVTM, CDR2 ANQGSEA. This CDR3 comprises 14 residues. V lost 5 bases, J lost 1 base, and 14 bases lay in between. CDR3 residues: CSVLTGTGNTEAFL. CDR3 sequence (DNA): TGCAGCGTTCTTACCGGGACTGGGAACACTGAAGCTTTCCTT.

On this clonotype itself: The junction and the germline gene differ at one end; a read error may be behind it. This rearrangement joins TRBV6-2 or TRBV6-3 to TRBJ2-7, with TRBD1 identical over 7 bases. The CDR3 sequence is 15 residues long. Germline-derived CDR1 and CDR2 are MNHEY and SVGEGT. CDR3 amino acids: CASTALQGSAYEQYF. CDR3 DNA sequence: TGTGCCAGCACCGCATTACAGGGGAGCGCCTACGAGCAGTACTTT.

A remark on this clonotype: A junction end diverges from the germline sequence, so it may reflect a read error. The gene calls are TRBV29-1 and TRBJ2-3; TRBD1 matches at 9 bases. CDR3 size: 15 residues. Per the germline V gene, CDR1 is SQVTM and CDR2 is ANQGSEA. CDR3 region: CSVDRGQGGPDTKYF. The CDR3 DNA is TGCAGCGTTGATAGGGGACAGGGAGGCCCAGATACGAAGTATTTT.

This clonotype turned up a few times. A read error may be the cause here, since a much bigger clone is one base away. This chain connects TRBV14 to TRBJ2-1, with TRBD2 matching 12 bases. The CDR3 extends over 15 amino acids. CDR1 and CDR2 (germline): SGHDN, FVKESK. This CDR3 is CASSQLAGGVGEQLF. For the CDR3, the DNA is TGTGCCAGCAGCCAACTAGCGGGAGGGGTGGGTGAGCAGCTCTTC.

On this clonotype: An end of the junction does not agree with germline; a read error may underlie this. This chain uses TRBV13 with TRBJ2-7; 7 bases map to TRBD1. CDR1 is PRHDT and CDR2 is FYEKMQ in the germline V gene (reference sequence). CDR3 length equals 13 residues. The CDR3 reads CANSLVDRDEQYF. CDR3 sequence (DNA): TGTGCCAACAGCTTAGTAGACAGGGACGAGCAGTACTTC.

The V and J genes are TRBV28 and TRBJ1-1; 9 nucleotides match TRBD1. Germline V gives CDR1 MDHEN, CDR2 SYDVKM. The trim removed 5 bases at V and 7 bases at J, leaving 11 bases unmatched. This CDR3 is built from 15 residues. Here the CDR3 DNA reads TGTGCCAGCAGTCCGACGGGACAGGGTAACTTTGAAGCTTTCTTT. Its protein is CASSPTGQGNFEAFF.

Of note for this clonotype: One end of the junction does not line up with germline, which may come from a read error. The gene calls are TRBV4-2 and TRBJ1-2, with a tentative D call TRBD1 (6 bases). Germline V gene data show CDR1 as LGHNA and CDR2 as YNFKEQ. There are 14 residues in the CDR3. The CDR3 loop reads CASSQAGEEAGYTF. The CDR3 nucleotides read TGTGCCAGCAGCCAAGCAGGGGAGGAGGCTGGCTACACTTTC.

A note on this clonotype: The junction departs from the called germline gene at one end, perhaps through a read error. V usage is TRBV6-6 and J usage is TRBJ2-1; 7 bases map to TRBD2. Germline-derived CDR1 and CDR2 are MNHNY and SVGAGI (reference sequence). The CDR3 consists of 13 residues. CDR3 residues: CVSTHEGRGEQFF. The DNA for the CDR3 is TGTGTCAGCACCCACGAGGGGAGGGGTGAGCAATTTTTC.

The chain is built from TRBV4-1 and TRBJ1-4; D is ambiguous. CDR3 length: 16 residues. V lost 1 base and J 0 bases, leaving 9 bases between the germline ends. The germline CDR1 and CDR2 sequences are MGHRA and YSYEKL. This CDR3 reads CASSQGLPTTNEKLFF. Here the CDR3 DNA reads TGCGCCAGCAGCCAAGGGTTACCTACAACTAATGAAAAACTGTTTTTT.

The V and J genes are TRBV12-5 and TRBJ2-3; 13 bases fit TRBD2. The CDR3 length is 16 residues. J gave up 5 bases and V 5 bases, and 7 bases lay outside the gene matches. CDR1 is LGHNT, CDR2 FRNRAP, per germline. For the CDR3, the DNA is TGTGCTAGTGGTCAAGGACTAGCGGGAGCGGTAGATACGCAGTATTTT. Residues: CASGQGLAGAVDTQYF.

The V and J genes are TRBV7-9 and TRBJ2-7; D uncertain. V lost 7 bases, J lost 3 bases, and 7 bases lay in between. The CDR3 contains 11 residues. The germline gives CDR1 SEHNR, CDR2 FQNEAQ (reference sequence). The CDR3 loop is CASNSSYEQYF. The CDR3 coding sequence is TGTGCCAGCAACTCCAGCTACGAGCAGTACTTC.

About this clonotype itself: A much bigger clone sits one base away, suggesting this may be a read error. This chain uses TRBV28 with TRBJ2-7; a possible D gene is TRBD1 (5 bases). The length of the CDR3 is 16 residues. V gave up 0 bases and J gave up 7 bases, with 19 bases separating them. CDR1 MDHEN and CDR2 SYDVKM come from the germline V gene. CDR3 sequence reads: CASSLWTRGRPEEQYF. The CDR3 region has the DNA TGTGCCAGCAGTTTATGGACAAGGGGCCGTCCGGAGGAGCAGTACTTC.

On this clonotype: A much bigger clone sits one base away, suggesting this may be a read error. The chain is built from TRBV14 and TRBJ1-3; D unresolved. The V end lost 4 bases, the J end lost 0 bases, and 10 bases lay between the germline ends. The CDR3 contains 15 residues. CDR1 and CDR2 (germline): SGHDN, FVKESK. CDR3 loop: CASSPAASSGNTIYF. CDR3 nucleotide sequence: TGTGCCAGCAGCCCTGCTGCGAGCTCTGGAAACACCATATATTTT.

In regard to this clonotype: A much larger clone differs by one base, so this may be a read error. The rearrangement links TRBV6-4 to TRBJ2-1; 10 bases match TRBD1. Germline values: CDR1 MRHNA, CDR2 SNTAGT. V lost 5 bases and J lost 6; bases outside the gene matches: 4. The CDR3 totals 14 residues. This CDR3 reads CASSRTGGSNEQFF. The CDR3 region has the DNA TGTGCCAGCAGTCGGACAGGGGGAAGCAATGAGCAGTTCTTC.

This clonotype was counted a single time. A read error is likely, as this CDR3 ends without the conserved phenylalanine or tryptophan. This rearrangement joins TRBV11-2 to TRBJ2-5; D not resolved. Germline V gives CDR1 SGHAT, CDR2 FQNNGV. This CDR3 has 11 amino acids. The CDR3 region is CASSPQEIQYY. The CDR3 DNA is TGTGCCAGCAGCCCGCAAGAGATCCAGTACTAC.